The clone carrying this T cell receptor beta chain was detected a few times. Antigen unknown. This record belongs to a study of identical twins. MiXCR was run by TCRdb on the 5' RACE reads, yielding one entry per CDR3 protein. The profile shows around 490,000 distinct CDR3 sequences, more than 13% of them singletons. CDR3 size: 14 residues. The ends lost 5 bases at V and 5 bases at J; junction bases unmatched: 8. CDR1 is DFQATT, CDR2 SNEGSKA, per germline (reference sequence). Each donor was a healthy Caucasian. Overall study findings and caveats: Among out-of-frame alpha sequences shared by twins, low generation probability occurred in excess.

The same sample was also studied in work on yellow fever vaccine responses in identical twins.

Material for sequencing was CD4+ T cells sorted from blood. This TCR came from a woman younger than 30 in good health. V usage is TRBV20-1 and J usage is TRBJ2-7; 11 bases fit TRBD2. The chain's CDR3 is CSAGLAGPTDEQYF. As DNA, the CDR3 is TGCAGTGCTGGACTAGCGGGCCCCACGGACGAGCAGTACTTC.